One T cell receptor beta chain is described in this entry. Its matching antigen is unknown. TCRdb's table, derived via immunoSEQ multiplex PCR, lists solely in-frame clones and lacks some. The repertoire holds some 45,000 clones, with approximately 85% as singletons. The CDR3 has 13 amino acids. CDR1 MDHEN and CDR2 SYDVKM come from the germline V gene. This entry is derived from a study of OX40 agonist ivuxolimab in advanced cancers. Looking at the study overall: With ivuxolimab, an agonistic anti-OX40 (CD134) antibody, patients were treated.

Findings of the study overall: In a subset of nonresponders, normalized T-cell clonal expansion was also low.

This TCR was recovered from an adult with an advanced solid tumor such as melanoma, head and neck, liver or kidney cancer. The sequencing here drew on CD4+ or CD8+ T cells sorted from blood, taken in a trial of the OX40 agonist ivuxolimab. The chain links TRBV28 to TRBJ2-5, with TRBD1 matching over 9 bases. Near its end, the DNA agrees better with TRBJ2-7, so the J call may be wrong. CDR3: CASSLTGGYEQYF. The CDR3 bases are TGTGCCAGCAGTTTGACAGGGGGCTACGAGCAGTACTTC.